This is a list of T cell receptor beta chains from one sample in a study of Graves' ophthalmopathy and Graves' hyperthyroidism. Each CDR3 protein is one row after TCRdb ran MiXCR on the multiplex PCR reads. The table lists fewer than 350,000 distinct CDR3 sequences, 15% to 20% of them singletons. The specimen was peripheral blood. These receptor sequences come from an adult man with Graves' ophthalmopathy. Both conserved end residues are part of each CDR3. D genes are given only for firm matches. For some rows the clone size is stated as once, few or many, or as a class when expanded; others skip it.

V gene	clone size	J gene	D gene	CDR3 DNA	CDR3 protein
TRBV6-5	many	TRBJ2-7	TRBD1	TGTGCCAGCAGTTACCGGACCGGGACAGGCCACTACGAGCAGTACTTC	CASSYRTGTGHYEQYF
TRBV27	many	TRBJ1-5	-	TGTGCCAGCAGTCTCCGACGGCCTCAGCCCCAGCATTTT	CASSLRRPQPQHF
TRBV28	many	TRBJ2-4	-	TGTGCCAGCAGTTCGGGAGCTCGGGACATTCAGTACTTC	CASSSGARDIQYF
TRBV5-1	many	TRBJ2-2	-	TGCGCCACCATGATCACCGGGGAGCTGTTTTTT	CATMITGELFF
TRBV6-1	many	TRBJ1-1	-	TGTGCCAGCAGTGACCGGGACGGGGCTTTCTTT	CASSDRDGAFF
TRBV4-2	many	TRBJ1-3	-	TGTGCCAGCAGCCAAGAATTCGGGCAGCGTCTCTCTGGAAACACCATATATTTT	CASSQEFGQRLSGNTIYF
TRBV6-5	many	TRBJ1-2	TRBD1	TGTGCCAGCAGTTACTGGGGACAGGGGAAAGATGGCTACACCTTC	CASSYWGQGKDGYTF
TRBV5-1	many	TRBJ1-1	-	TGCGCCAGCAGCTGGATGACATCGAACACTGAAGCTTTCTTT	CASSWMTSNTEAFF
TRBV11-1	-	TRBJ1-1	TRBD1	TGTGCCAGCAGCTACGACAGGACAGGAGGGATTGGCACTGAAGCTTTCTTT	CASSYDRTGGIGTEAFF
TRBV13	-	TRBJ2-7	TRBD2	TGTGCCAGCAGCGCCCAGCCTAGCGGGAGCTACGAGCAGTACTTC	CASSAQPSGSYEQYF
TRBV7-9	many	TRBJ2-7	-	TGTGCCAGCAGCTTACCCGACAGGATATACGAGCAGTACTTC	CASSLPDRIYEQYF
TRBV12-3/TRBV12-4	many	TRBJ1-1	-	TGTGCCAGCAGTTTTCCCCCAAACACTGAAGCTTTCTTT	CASSFPPNTEAFF
TRBV20-1	many	TRBJ2-5	TRBD1	TGCAGTGCTGACAGGGGGCGAGTGGGGTGGGAGACCCAGTACTTC	CSADRGRVGWETQYF
TRBV15	many	TRBJ2-5	-	TGTGCCACCAGCAGAGGATGGGGCGCAGAGACCCAGTACTTC	CATSRGWGAETQYF
TRBV20-1	many	TRBJ2-5	-	TGCAGTGCTAGCGACGATGAGACCCAGTACTTC	CSASDDETQYF
TRBV9	many	TRBJ2-7	TRBD2	TGTGCCAGCAGCGTAGGTTGGACTAGCGGGAAGGAGAGCTCCTACGAGCAGTACTTC	CASSVGWTSGKESSYEQYF
TRBV4-1	many	TRBJ1-5	-	TGCGCCAGCAGCCAAGGGTCACAATATAGCAATCAGCCCCAGCATTTT	CASSQGSQYSNQPQHF
TRBV7-9	many	TRBJ1-1	-	TGTGCCAGCAGCCAAGGCCTCCGGGAGAGGGGCGCTTTCTTT	CASSQGLRERGAFF
TRBV28	many	TRBJ1-1	TRBD1	TGTGCCAGCAGTTCCCCCGGACAGGCCGCGAACACTGAAGCTTTCTTT	CASSSPGQAANTEAFF
TRBV12-3/TRBV12-4	-	TRBJ2-7	-	TGTGCCAGCAGTTCAGGGGACTCTGGTGAGCAGTACTTC	CASSSGDSGEQYF
TRBV7-8	many	TRBJ2-2	TRBD1	TGTGCCAGCAGCCAAAATAAACAGGGGGCGGCCACCGGGGAGCTGTTTTTT	CASSQNKQGAATGELFF
TRBV6-2/TRBV6-3	few	TRBJ2-7	TRBD1	TGTGCCACCGCGGACAGGGGGACTTACGAGCAGTACTTC	CATADRGTYEQYF
TRBV20-1	many	TRBJ1-5	-	TGCAGTGCTAGACGGCAAGATAATCAGCCCCAGCATTTT	CSARRQDNQPQHF
TRBV11-2	many	TRBJ2-7	-	TGTGCCAGCAGCGGGGCGTGGGGGGAGCAGTACTTC	CASSGAWGEQYF
TRBV6-5	many	TRBJ2-7	-	TGTGCCAGCAGTTACTCGGCTAGTGACTACGAGCAGTACTTC	CASSYSASDYEQYF
TRBV2	many	TRBJ1-1	-	TGTGCCAGCAGTACACAGAGGGCGCACACTGAAGCTTTCTTT	CASSTQRAHTEAFF
TRBV20-1	many	TRBJ1-2	-	TGCAGTGCAAGTTTGACCGGGGGTAACTATGGCTACACCTTC	CSASLTGGNYGYTF
TRBV12-3/TRBV12-4	-	TRBJ1-1	-	TGTGCCAGCAGTTTACTGGTGGACACTGAAGCTTTCTTT	CASSLLVDTEAFF
TRBV18	many	TRBJ2-7	TRBD1	TGTGCCAGCTCCCGAAGAGACAGGGAAGGAGGAAACGAGCAGTACTTC	CASSRRDREGGNEQYF
TRBV12-3/TRBV12-4	-	TRBJ2-1	-	TGTGCCAGCAGTTTAGACGTCGCCTCATCCTACAATGAGCAGTTCTTC	CASSLDVASSYNEQFF
TRBV27	many	TRBJ2-7	-	TGTGCCAGCCACTACCAGGGGTCTACCCAGGACGAGCAGTACTTC	CASHYQGSTQDEQYF
TRBV12-3/TRBV12-4	many	TRBJ1-2	-	TGTGCCAGCAGGTACCGGGACTCCTCAAGCTACACCTTC	CASRYRDSSSYTF
TRBV6-1	many	TRBJ2-7	TRBD1	TGTGCCAGCAGTCGGGACAGGGAATTCTACGAGCAGTACTTC	CASSRDREFYEQYF
TRBV11-2	few	TRBJ1-1	-	TGTGCCAGCAGGGGGTGGTACGGCACTGAAGCTTTCTTT	CASRGWYGTEAFF
TRBV29-1	many	TRBJ2-5	TRBD1	TGCAGCGTTACCCAGGGGGCAGAGACCCAGTACTTC	CSVTQGAETQYF
TRBV5-5	-	TRBJ1-5	-	TGTGCCAGCAGCTTGCTCCCGACTCAAAACAATCAGCCCCAGCATTTT	CASSLLPTQNNQPQHF
TRBV15	-	TRBJ1-5	-	TGTGCCACCAGCAGAGGACAGGCTACTAGCAATCAGCCCCAGCATTTT	CATSRGQATSNQPQHF
TRBV28	-	TRBJ1-5	-	TGTGCCAGCAGTTTGGGCGCGACGGTTCAGCCCCAGCATTTT	CASSLGATVQPQHF
TRBV7-9	many	TRBJ1-1	-	TGTGCCAGCACCAAAGCGGGAGGGAGGAACACTGAAGCTTTCTTT	CASTKAGGRNTEAFF
TRBV7-8	many	TRBJ2-7	-	TGTGCCAGCAGCTTAGAACCCCGAGGGTACGAGCAGTACTTC	CASSLEPRGYEQYF
TRBV30	many	TRBJ1-6	-	TGTGCCTGGAACCGGGCTTCTAATTCACCCCTCCACTTT	CAWNRASNSPLHF
TRBV27	-	TRBJ1-2	-	TGTGCCAGCAAGGCCGCCAGCCCGGGCCATGGCTACACCTTC	CASKAASPGHGYTF
TRBV6-1	-	TRBJ1-2	-	TGTGCCAGCAGTCGCCTACCACTCAAAAATGGCTACACCTTC	CASSRLPLKNGYTF
TRBV7-8	few	TRBJ2-5	-	TGTGCCAGCAGCCCAGACGTAGAGACCCAGTACTTC	CASSPDVETQYF
TRBV20-1	many	TRBJ1-5	-	TGCAGTGCTAGACCCCCACGGGGAGGGGATCAGCCCCAGCATTTT	CSARPPRGGDQPQHF
TRBV6-1	many	TRBJ2-6	-	TGTGCCAGCCGGAGGGACAGATCGCGCTCTGGGGCCAACGTCCTGACTTTC	CASRRDRSRSGANVLTF